This T cell receptor (beta chain) was recovered during a study of shared clonotypes between healthy human individuals. A deep-level run was used for the assay. TCRdb's table, derived via immunoSEQ multiplex PCR, lists solely in-frame clones and lacks some. In the table there are roughly 380,000 clones, 90% to 97% of which are singletons. The V gene's germline CDR1 is SQVTM and CDR2 ANQGSEA. Trimming removed 1 base from V and 3 bases from J; junction bases left unmatched: 5. The CDR3 contains 14 residues. The sequencing input was memory CD8+ T cells sorted from blood. Subset of the sample: CD45RO+ cells pooled with CCR7-negative TemRA cells. This sequence joins TRBV29-1 and TRBJ2-7; 8 nucleotides line up with TRBD1. The clonotype originates from a man aged 25 to 40 in good health. The CDR3, as DNA: TGCAGCGTTGAAGGCGTCACAGGGGGCTACGAGCAGTACTTC. Protein sequence: CSVEGVTGGYEQYF.